The 29 T cell receptor beta chains in this list originate from one sample, sequenced in a study of long-term antiretroviral therapy in people with HIV. Runs used v3.0 of the immunoSEQ assay and were done at survey level. Assay used: immunoSEQ multiplex PCR; TCRdb lists only in-frame clones, some missing. The sample holds about 30,000 clones; 93% are singletons and the top ten take approximately 6.8%. The starting material was unsorted PBMCs, obtained about 6.7 years after starting antiretroviral therapy. The receptor set was obtained from a middle-aged woman with HIV.

V gene TRBV4-3 combines with J gene TRBJ1-4; 10 nucleotides agree with TRBD1. J lost 7 bases, V lost 5 bases, and 10 bases had no gene match. The CDR3 has 16 amino acids. The germline CDR1 and CDR2 sequences are LGHNA and YSLEER. DNA of the CDR3: TGCGCCAGCAGCGGGGACAGGGGAATGGGCGGTGAAAAACTGTTTTTT. It yields the protein CASSGDRGMGGEKLFF.

CDR3 residues: CASKTGPPINTEAFF. The CDR3 nucleotides are TGTGCCAGCAAGACAGGGCCCCCAATCAACACTGAAGCTTTCTTT. The chain links TRBV2 to TRBJ1-1; 7 bases are shared with TRBD1. Germline CDR1 is SNHLY and CDR2 is FYNNEI. With 7 bases clipped from V and 2 bases from J, the junction kept 10 bases outside the gene matches. This CDR3 has 15 amino acids.

The genes are TRBV30 and TRBJ1-2, with TRBD1 matching 9 bases. The CDR3 consists of 15 residues. Per the germline V gene, CDR1 is GTSNPN and CDR2 is SVGIG (reference sequence). With V trimmed by 0 bases and J by 6 bases, 8 bases remained unmatched. CDR3 DNA: TGTGCCTGGAGTGTACAAGTCGGGACAGGGCATGGCTACACCTTC. As protein: CAWSVQVGTGHGYTF.

The chain uses TRBV5-1 and TRBJ1-2; D unresolved. With 1 base removed from V and 5 bases from J, the gap between germline ends came to 12 bases. The CDR3 spans 14 residues. The germline CDR1 and CDR2 sequences are SGHRS and YFSETQ. CDR3 protein: CASSLQPEEYGYTF. The CDR3, as DNA: TGCGCCAGCAGCTTGCAACCTGAGGAGTATGGCTACACCTTC.

V and J are TRBV6-1 and TRBJ1-1, with D tentatively TRBD1 (6 bases). Germline CDR1 MNHNS, CDR2 SASEGT. Between the trimmed V and J ends, which lost 6 bases and 1 base, there was a span of 9 bases. The CDR3 totals 13 residues. CDR3 region: CASRLQGNTEAFF. In DNA form, the CDR3 reads TGTGCCAGCAGACTACAGGGGAACACTGAAGCTTTCTTT.

V usage is TRBV5-1 and J usage is TRBJ1-2; tentatively, D is TRBD1 (6 bases). CDR1 is SGHRS and CDR2 is YFSETQ in the germline V gene. The CDR3 extends over 16 amino acids. The germline V and J ends were trimmed by 4 bases and 5 bases, with 21 bases remaining between them. The CDR3 bases are TGCGCCAGCAGCCCAGACTTGACAGGAATCGTTTATGGCTACACCTTC. Its protein is CASSPDLTGIVYGYTF.

The V call is TRBV18, the J call TRBJ2-7, with a tentative D call TRBD2 (5 bases). Germline CDR1 reads KGHSH; CDR2 reads LQKENI. Trimming removed 8 bases from V and 1 base from J, with 6 bases in between. The CDR3 extends over 11 amino acids. In DNA form, the CDR3 reads TGTGCCAGCCGGGGATCCTACGAGCAGTACTTC. Protein product: CASRGSYEQYF.

J is TRBJ1-2 and V is TRBV5-6; D unclear. CDR1 is SGHDT, CDR2 YYEEEE, per germline. Between the trimmed V and J ends, which lost 5 bases and 4 bases, there was a span of 12 bases. The CDR3 is 13 amino acids. The CDR3 DNA reads TGTGCCAGCAGTGGGCAGAAACTCTATGGCTACACCTTC. Protein: CASSGQKLYGYTF.

V usage is TRBV7-2 and J usage is TRBJ1-5; TRBD1 matches at 10 bases. This CDR3 region has 14 residues. V lost 5 bases to trimming and J lost 5 bases; unmatched junction nucleotides: 3. Germline lookup yields CDR1 SGHTA and CDR2 FQGNSA. CDR3 in amino acids: CASSLGQGDQPQHF. CDR3 DNA: TGTGCCAGCAGCCTTGGACAGGGGGATCAGCCCCAGCATTTT.

CDR3: CATFKPASGGGETQYF. The CDR3 DNA follows: TGTGCCACCTTCAAACCCGCTAGCGGGGGTGGCGAGACCCAGTACTTC. This chain joins TRBV6-6 and TRBJ2-5, with 10 bases fitting TRBD2. Unmatched junction bases numbered 16, after V lost 10 bases and J lost 5 bases. Germline V CDR1 and CDR2: MNHNY, SVGAGI (reference sequence). This CDR3 comprises 16 residues.

V and J are TRBV5-1 and TRBJ2-1; no clear D gene. V was trimmed by 1 base and J by 6 bases, leaving 14 bases between them. Germline V CDR1 and CDR2: SGHRS, YFSETQ. The CDR3 is 15 amino acids. The CDR3 coding sequence is TGCGCCAGCAGCTTGCTGGGTCGGACCAGCAATGAGCAGTTCTTC. Residues: CASSLLGRTSNEQFF.

The chain links TRBV6-1 to TRBJ1-5; TRBD1 aligns across 7 bases. Germline V gene lookup returns CDR1 MNHNS and CDR2 SASEGT. Germline trimming cut 3 bases from V and 7 bases from J; bases unmatched to any gene: 6. CDR3 length: 14 amino acids. In DNA form, the CDR3 reads TGTGCCAGCAGTGATGGGACAGTCAGCCAGCCCCAGCATTTT. As protein: CASSDGTVSQPQHF.

This chain connects TRBV15 to TRBJ1-4; possible D gene TRBD1, 6 bases. Looked up from germline, CDR1 is LNHNV and CDR2 is YYDKDF (reference sequence). The CDR3 runs 14 residues. The V end was cut by 7 bases, the J end by 7 bases, with 16 bases between. DNA of the CDR3: TGTGCCACCAACTGGCCGGGGGGCGGTGAAAAACTGTTTTTT. It codes for CATNWPGGGEKLFF. The full variable domain, completed using reference TRBV15 and TRBJ1-4, is DAMVIQNPRYQVTQFGKPVTLSCSQTLNHNVMYWYQQKSSQAPKLLFHYYDKDFNNEADTPDNFQSRRPNTSFCFLDIRSPGLGDTAMYLCATNWPGGGEKLFFGSGTQLSVL.

This clone appeared a few times. This chain uses TRBV5-1 with TRBJ1-1, with a tentative D call TRBD1 (6 bases). The ends were cut back, 7 bases at V and 0 bases at J, with 13 bases in the middle. The CDR3 runs to 14 residues. Germline CDR1 reads SGHRS; CDR2 reads YFSETQ. The CDR3 region is CASLPGQVNTEAFF. CDR3 nucleotides: TGCGCCAGCCTACCGGGACAAGTGAACACTGAAGCTTTCTTT.

J is TRBJ1-1 and V is TRBV10-1; unclear D gene. Per the germline V gene, CDR1 is WNHNN and CDR2 is SYGVQD (reference sequence). This CDR3 comprises 16 residues. V was shortened by 0 bases and J by 0 bases, with 11 bases between the two germline ends. This CDR3 reads CASSESEGGMNTEAFF. DNA for the CDR3: TGCGCCAGCAGTGAGTCCGAGGGTGGGATGAACACTGAAGCTTTCTTT.

This clone was detected once. The J gene is TRBJ2-2, the V gene TRBV6-4; D might be TRBD1 or TRBD2, each matching 5 bases. Germline V gene data show CDR1 as MRHNA and CDR2 as SNTAGT. Deletions cut 0 bases from V and 0 bases from J, with 11 bases between. The length of the CDR3 is 17 residues. Here the CDR3 DNA reads TGTGCCAGCAGTGACTCAGTGGGGACGGCGAACACCGGGGAGCTGTTTTTT. This translates into CASSDSVGTANTGELFF.

The V and J genes are TRBV7-2 and TRBJ2-5, with D uncertain. Trimming pared 5 bases from V and 0 bases from J, leaving 10 bases between. The V gene's germline CDR1 is SGHTA and CDR2 FQGNSA. The length of the CDR3 is 14 residues. CDR3 coding DNA: TGTGCCAGCAGCCTCAGACGCGACCAAGAGACCCAGTACTTC. Its protein product is CASSLRRDQETQYF.

The genes are TRBV7-9 and TRBJ2-6; D gene uncertain. The CDR3 spans 15 residues. Germline lookup yields CDR1 SEHNR and CDR2 FQNEAQ (reference sequence). Trimming shortened V by 3 bases and J by 2 bases, and 8 bases separated the two germline ends. CDR3 amino acids: CASSFGVTGANVLTF. CDR3 sequence (DNA): TGTGCCAGCAGCTTTGGGGTTACTGGGGCCAACGTCCTGACTTTC.

The chain couples TRBV6-1 to TRBJ1-2, with a weak D call TRBD1 (6 bases). Trimming left V 6 bases short and J 6 bases short, with 14 bases between. Germline lookup yields CDR1 MNHNS and CDR2 SASEGT. CDR3 length: 13 residues. The CDR3 loop is CASRDNRANGYTF. In DNA, the CDR3 is TGTGCCAGCAGAGACAACAGGGCGAATGGCTACACCTTC.

The chain links TRBV29-1 to TRBJ1-2; no clear D. The CDR3 runs 11 residues. Trimming shortened V by 6 bases and J by 3 bases, and 8 bases separated the two germline ends. Per the germline V gene, CDR1 is SQVTM and CDR2 is ANQGSEA. For the CDR3, the DNA is TGCAGCGTGGGAGAGGACTATGGCTACACCTTC. It specifies CSVGEDYGYTF.

This chain joins TRBV29-1 and TRBJ2-3, with 12 bases fitting TRBD2. This CDR3 has 13 amino acids. Germline CDR1 reads SQVTM; CDR2 reads ANQGSEA. CDR3: CSSELAGGPAQYF. For the CDR3, the DNA is TGCAGTTCTGAACTAGCGGGGGGCCCCGCGCAGTATTTT.

The chain couples TRBV6-5 to TRBJ1-2; 7 bases align to TRBD1. The germline gives CDR1 MNHEY, CDR2 SVGAGI. V dropped 4 bases and J dropped 8; count of bases not matched to a gene: 7. This CDR3 has 13 residues. The CDR3 nucleotides read TGTGCCAGCAGTTCCACGGGACAGTCGGGCTACACCTTC. Translation gives CASSSTGQSGYTF.

The chain links TRBV4-3 to TRBJ1-4; D not certain. This CDR3 comprises 15 residues. Per germline, CDR1 LGHNA and CDR2 YSLEER. Trimming removed 1 base from V and 8 bases from J, with 14 bases in between. The CDR3 nucleotides read TGCGCCAGCAGCCAAGGGAGGGTAGCTGGCGAAAAACTGTTTTTT. The encoded protein is CASSQGRVAGEKLFF.

J is TRBJ2-5 and V is TRBV6-5; TRBD1 matches 10 bases. CDR1 MNHEY and CDR2 SVGAGI come from the germline V gene. The V gene end was trimmed by 0 bases and the J gene end by 5 bases; junction bases not matched to a gene: 6. The CDR3 totals 16 residues. The CDR3 here is CASSYSGTGVFETQYF. The CDR3 DNA is TGTGCCAGCAGTTACTCGGGGACAGGGGTTTTTGAGACCCAGTACTTC.

V and J are TRBV5-6 and TRBJ1-1; no definite D call. The germline CDR1 and CDR2 sequences are SGHDT and YYEEEE. Between the trimmed V and J ends, which lost 4 bases and 7 bases, there was a span of 14 bases. The CDR3 spans 13 residues. The CDR3 bases are TGTGCCAGCAGCCTTGACCCTTTGGTTGAAGCTTTCTTT. Translation: CASSLDPLVEAFF. Full variable domain (remainder filled in from reference TRBV5-6 and TRBJ1-1): DAGVTQSPTHLIKTRGQQVTLRCSPKSGHDTVSWYQQALGQGPQFIFQYYEEEERQRGNFPDRFSGHQFPNYSSELNVNALLLGDSALYLCASSLDPLVEAFFGQGTRLTVV.

The chain carries TRBV2 and TRBJ2-5, with TRBD2 as a possible D gene (6 bases). CDR3 length: 16 amino acids. Trimming pared 2 bases from V and 5 bases from J, leaving 18 bases between. The V gene's germline CDR1 is SNHLY and CDR2 FYNNEI. The CDR3: CASSERGGPRWETQYF. The CDR3 DNA follows: TGTGCCAGCAGTGAAAGGGGAGGACCCCGCTGGGAGACCCAGTACTTC.

This chain connects TRBV18 to TRBJ1-4; 7 bases are shared with TRBD1. The germline CDR1 and CDR2 sequences are KGHSH and LQKENI. After removal of 3 bases from V and 2 bases from J, the junction contained 3 bases not matched to a gene. The CDR3 sequence is 15 residues long. The CDR3 DNA reads as TGTGCCAGCTCACCTCAGGGGGAGACTAATGAAAAACTGTTTTTT. This translates into CASSPQGETNEKLFF.

The chain couples TRBV6-5 to TRBJ1-2; TRBD1 is a possible D gene (5 bases). CDR3 length: 15 residues. The germline CDR1 and CDR2 sequences are MNHEY and SVGAGI. Trimming stripped 5 bases from V and 4 bases from J, with 17 bases between. The CDR3 protein is CASSRPQGTGYGYTF. CDR3 DNA sequence: TGTGCCAGCAGTCGTCCCCAGGGTACAGGCTATGGCTACACCTTC.

The chain has TRBV7-9 and TRBJ2-1; 9 nucleotides match TRBD2. The germline CDR1 and CDR2 sequences are SEHNR and FQNEAQ (reference sequence). Germline trimming cut 4 bases from V and 7 bases from J; bases unmatched to any gene: 11. This CDR3 is 16 amino acids long. As DNA, the CDR3 is TGTGCCAGCAGCTCCCCTAGCGGGGTCCCCTGGAATGAGCAGTTCTTC. It is translated as CASSSPSGVPWNEQFF. Full variable domain (missing parts from reference TRBV7-9 and TRBJ2-1): DTGVSQNPRHKITKRGQNVTFRCDPISEHNRLYWYRQTLGQGPEFLTYFQNEAQLEKSRLLSDRFSAERPKGSFSTLEIQRTEQGDSAMYLCASSSPSGVPWNEQFFGPGTRLTVL.